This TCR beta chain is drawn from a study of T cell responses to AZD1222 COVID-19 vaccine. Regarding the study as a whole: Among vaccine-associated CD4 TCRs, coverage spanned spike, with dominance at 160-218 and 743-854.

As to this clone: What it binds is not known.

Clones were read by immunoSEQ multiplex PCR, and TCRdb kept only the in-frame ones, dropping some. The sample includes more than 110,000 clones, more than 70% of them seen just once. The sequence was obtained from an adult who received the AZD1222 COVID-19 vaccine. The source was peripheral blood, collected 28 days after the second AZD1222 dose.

CDR3 sequence reads: CASSSGTGGSDTQYF. CDR3 nucleotides: TGTGCCAGCAGTTCCGGGACAGGGGGCTCAGATACGCAGTATTTT. The chain couples TRBV28 to TRBJ2-3, with 12 bases fitting TRBD1. There are 15 residues in the CDR3. Germline V CDR1 and CDR2: MDHEN, SYDVKM. Trimming at V came to 4 bases and at J to 4 bases, leaving 3 bases not matched to a gene.